The 21 T cell receptor beta chains given below trace back to one sample, sequenced in a study of blood T cell repertoires in COVID-19. Repertoires were generated with immunoSEQ multiplex PCR, while TCRdb's copy carries only in-frame clones and drops some. The repertoire holds about 40,000 clones, with about 88% as singletons. Sequences were obtained from peripheral blood. Receptors originate from a man aged 45-65 years in a cohort sampled during active COVID-19.

A single count supports this clone. The chain carries TRBV5-1 and TRBJ2-3, with D possibly TRBD2 on 5 matching bases. V lost 4 bases, J lost 0 bases, and 12 bases lay in between. Germline lookup yields CDR1 SGHRS and CDR2 YFSETQ. This CDR3 is 15 amino acids long. CDR3 bases: TGCGCCAGCAGCACCGGACTTTCTAGCACAGATACGCAGTATTTT. It encodes CASSTGLSSTDTQYF.

J is TRBJ2-7 and V is TRBV9; 10 bases are a match to TRBD1. The germline V gene encodes CDR1 SGDLS and CDR2 YYNGEE. CDR3 length: 14 amino acids. J lost 5 bases, V lost 0 bases, and 2 bases had no gene match. The CDR3 region is CASSVGQGAHEQYF. CDR3 DNA sequence: TGTGCCAGCAGCGTAGGACAGGGGGCCCACGAGCAGTACTTC. Complete variable domain (other parts from reference TRBV9 and TRBJ2-7): DSGVTQTPKHLITATGQRVTLRCSPRSGDLSVYWYQQSLDQGLQFLIQYYNGEERAKGNILERFSAQQFPDLHSELNLSSLELGDSALYFCASSVGQGAHEQYFGPGTRLTVT.

This chain connects TRBV9 to TRBJ2-2; D is perhaps TRBD1 (6 bases). The CDR3 extends over 15 amino acids. Trimming left V 3 bases short and J 3 bases short, with 12 bases between. In germline, CDR1 is SGDLS, CDR2 YYNGEE. Here the CDR3 reads CASSAAGTYTGELFF. The CDR3 DNA sequence: TGTGCCAGCAGCGCCGCCGGGACATACACCGGGGAGCTGTTTTTT. The full variable domain, with the rest looked up from reference TRBV9 and TRBJ2-2, is DSGVTQTPKHLITATGQRVTLRCSPRSGDLSVYWYQQSLDQGLQFLIQYYNGEERAKGNILERFSAQQFPDLHSELNLSSLELGDSALYFCASSAAGTYTGELFFGEGSRLTVL.

The V call is TRBV3-1 (or the pseudogene TRBV3-2), the J call TRBJ1-1; no reliable D call. V lost 3 bases and J 6 bases, leaving 17 bases between the germline ends. This CDR3 comprises 15 residues. Germline V gives CDR1 LGHDT, CDR2 YNNKEL (reference sequence). For the CDR3, the DNA is TGTGCCAGCAGCCATTGGCCTACGGGAAGGTCTGAAGCTTTCTTT. Translated, it gives CASSHWPTGRSEAFF.

In the case of this clone: This sample includes further DNA sequences coding for the same CDR3. The CDR3 DNA reads as TGTGCCAGCAGTTACTCCTCCGGGGGAAAACTGTTTTTT. Residues: CASSYSSGGKLFF. The gene calls are TRBV6-5 and TRBJ1-4; TRBD1 is a possible D gene (5 bases). V lost 0 bases and J lost 10, with 9 bases in between. Germline V gene sequence: CDR1 MNHEY, CDR2 SVGAGI. The CDR3 totals 13 residues.

V gene TRBV27 combines with J gene TRBJ2-7, with 9 bases fitting TRBD1. CDR3 size: 15 residues. Germline V lookup: CDR1 MNHEY, CDR2 SMNVEV (reference sequence). J was trimmed by 4 bases and V by 5 bases; bases with no gene match: 9. CDR3 in amino acids: CASSEQGAYMYEQYF. The CDR3 nucleotides are TGTGCCAGCAGTGAACAGGGGGCTTACATGTACGAGCAGTACTTC.

This sequence joins TRBV10-1 and TRBJ2-3; tentatively, D is TRBD1 (5 bases). Between the trimmed V and J ends, which lost 7 bases and 2 bases, there was a span of 10 bases. In germline, CDR1 is WNHNN, CDR2 SYGVQD (reference sequence). The CDR3 is made up of 13 amino acids. CDR3 bases: TGCGCCAGCAAAGGTGGACACACAGATACGCAGTATTTT. Encoded protein: CASKGGHTDTQYF.

J is TRBJ2-1 and V is TRBV7-6, with a possible D match to TRBD2 (7 bases). Germline V lookup: CDR1 SGHVS, CDR2 FNYEAQ. Trimming left V 5 bases short and J 9 bases short, with 17 bases between. This CDR3 region has 14 residues. The CDR3 DNA reads TGTGCCAGCAGCCCCGCTGGGGGGGCGCTTGAGCAGTTCTTC. Protein: CASSPAGGALEQFF.

The V gene is TRBV7-6, the J gene TRBJ1-1, with D unclear. The V gene's germline CDR1 is SGHVS and CDR2 FNYEAQ. The CDR3 extends over 16 amino acids. V was clipped by 1 base and J by 0 bases, with 12 bases between them. The DNA of the CDR3 is TGTGCCAGCAGCTTAGAGCCACGAGCGATGAACACTGAAGCTTTCTTT. Its translation is CASSLEPRAMNTEAFF.

The V call is TRBV12-5, the J call TRBJ2-2; the D is unclear. Trimming took off 0 bases at V and 4 bases at J, with 3 bases between the two ends. The CDR3 sequence is 13 residues long. CDR1 LGHNT and CDR2 FRNRAP come from the germline V gene. In nucleotides, the CDR3 is TGTGCTAGTGGTTTGGTCCTCACCGGGGAGCTGTTTTTT. Its protein is CASGLVLTGELFF.

This chain links TRBV19 with TRBJ2-7; 7 nucleotides align to TRBD2. The ends lost 7 bases at V and 0 bases at J; junction bases unmatched: 12. The CDR3 is 16 residues long. Germline V CDR1 and CDR2: LNHDA, SQIVND (reference sequence). CDR3 loop: CASNPLALAVSYEQYV. The CDR3 nucleotides are TGTGCCAGTAACCCACTGGCCCTAGCGGTCTCCTACGAGCAGTACGTC.

This clone has only a few counts. The V gene is TRBV21-1, the J gene TRBJ2-7; TRBD1, as called in the table, went unchecked against the DNA. TRBV21-1 has pseudogene status. The CDR3 has 16 amino acids. The CDR3 spells CASSGGAPRDIYEQYF. The CDR3 DNA reads as TGTGCCAGCAGCGGGGGCGCCCCACGCGATATCTACGAGCAGTACTTC.

About this clone itself: It may be a read error: a sequence one base away is much more abundant. The rearrangement joins TRBV7-9 to TRBJ2-3; 9 nucleotides agree with TRBD1. V lost 4 bases and J lost 0; bases outside the gene matches: 2. Per germline, CDR1 SEHNR and CDR2 FQNEAQ (reference sequence). This CDR3 region has 15 residues. CDR3 nucleotides: TGTGCCAGCAGCTGGGGACAGGGTAGCACAGATACGCAGTATTTT. Encoded protein: CASSWGQGSTDTQYF. The full variable domain, its missing parts supplied by reference TRBV7-9 and TRBJ2-3, is DTGVSQNPRHKITKRGQNVTFRCDPISEHNRLYWYRQTLGQGPEFLTYFQNEAQLEKSRLLSDRFSAERPKGSFSTLEIQRTEQGDSAMYLCASSWGQGSTDTQYFGPGTRLTVL.

The chain couples TRBV5-6 to TRBJ2-7; 10 bases are shared with TRBD1. The germline V gene has CDR1 SGHDT and CDR2 YYEEEE. V shed 4 bases, J shed 6 bases, and the junction held 16 bases outside the gene matches. This CDR3 is 17 amino acids long. CDR3 region: CASSLDVIGQGGTEQYF. As DNA, the CDR3 is TGTGCCAGCAGCCTTGACGTGATTGGACAGGGGGGAACCGAGCAGTACTTC.

This sequence joins TRBV3-1 (or the pseudogene TRBV3-2) and TRBJ2-3; 13 bases align to TRBD2. Germline values: CDR1 LGHDT, CDR2 YNNKEL (reference sequence). This CDR3 spans 16 amino acids. V trimming: 1 base; J trimming: 7 bases; junction bases outside the gene matches: 5. CDR3 sequence: CASSQGLAGGLNTQYF. The CDR3 DNA reads as TGTGCCAGCAGCCAAGGACTAGCGGGGGGTTTAAATACGCAGTATTTT.

The CDR3 sequence: CATSRDPGDRVRTYEQYF. CDR3 DNA: TGTGCCACCAGCAGAGATCCGGGAGACAGGGTAAGGACCTACGAGCAGTACTTC. The chain joins TRBV15 to TRBJ2-7, with D possibly matching TRBD1 (7 bases). This CDR3 region has 18 residues. Looked up from germline, CDR1 is LNHNV and CDR2 is YYDKDF (reference sequence). The V end was cut by 0 bases, the J end by 2 bases, with 20 bases between.

In DNA, the CDR3 is TGTGCCAGCAGCTTTCTAGCGGGGGGGCCGGATGAGCAGTTCTTC. Translating gives CASSFLAGGPDEQFF. This sequence joins TRBV7-9 and TRBJ2-1; 12 positions match TRBD2. Germline V gene data show CDR1 as SEHNR and CDR2 as FQNEAQ (reference sequence). The CDR3 consists of 15 residues. With V trimmed by 3 bases and J by 8 bases, 5 bases remained unmatched.

The table lists this clone with a count of one. CDR3 loop: CASSHGEAQETQYF. DNA for the CDR3: TGCGCCAGCAGCCATGGGGAGGCCCAAGAGACCCAGTACTTC. The V gene is TRBV4-1, the J gene TRBJ2-5; a weak D match, TRBD2 (6 bases). The length of the CDR3 is 14 residues. Deletions cut 3 bases from V and 1 base from J, with 9 bases between. The germline gives CDR1 MGHRA, CDR2 YSYEKL.

The V call is TRBV12-3 or TRBV12-4, the J call TRBJ1-2; D may be TRBD1 (5 bases). V was trimmed by 6 bases and J by 5 bases, leaving 10 bases between them. This CDR3 comprises 12 residues. The DNA for the CDR3 is TGTGCCAGCAGCCGCCGACAGTATGGCTACACCTTC. It is translated as CASSRRQYGYTF.

This clone has just a few counts. The V and J genes are TRBV18 and TRBJ2-1, with TRBD1 matching over 8 bases. CDR3 length equals 15 residues. Trimming took 1 base from V and 7 from J; bases not matched to a gene: 6. Germline lookup yields CDR1 KGHSH and CDR2 LQKENI. The CDR3 nucleotides are TGTGCCAGCTCACCACTGGGACAGGTCAGAAATGAGCAGTTCTTC. Translation gives CASSPLGQVRNEQFF.

This chain connects TRBV5-6 to TRBJ1-5; no firm D call. The CDR3 extends over 14 amino acids. V dropped 0 bases and J dropped 4 bases, with 8 bases sitting between them. CDR1 SGHDT and CDR2 YYEEEE come from the germline V gene. The CDR3 region is CASSLVASNQPQHF. In DNA, the CDR3 is TGTGCCAGCAGCTTGGTGGCAAGTAATCAGCCCCAGCATTTT.